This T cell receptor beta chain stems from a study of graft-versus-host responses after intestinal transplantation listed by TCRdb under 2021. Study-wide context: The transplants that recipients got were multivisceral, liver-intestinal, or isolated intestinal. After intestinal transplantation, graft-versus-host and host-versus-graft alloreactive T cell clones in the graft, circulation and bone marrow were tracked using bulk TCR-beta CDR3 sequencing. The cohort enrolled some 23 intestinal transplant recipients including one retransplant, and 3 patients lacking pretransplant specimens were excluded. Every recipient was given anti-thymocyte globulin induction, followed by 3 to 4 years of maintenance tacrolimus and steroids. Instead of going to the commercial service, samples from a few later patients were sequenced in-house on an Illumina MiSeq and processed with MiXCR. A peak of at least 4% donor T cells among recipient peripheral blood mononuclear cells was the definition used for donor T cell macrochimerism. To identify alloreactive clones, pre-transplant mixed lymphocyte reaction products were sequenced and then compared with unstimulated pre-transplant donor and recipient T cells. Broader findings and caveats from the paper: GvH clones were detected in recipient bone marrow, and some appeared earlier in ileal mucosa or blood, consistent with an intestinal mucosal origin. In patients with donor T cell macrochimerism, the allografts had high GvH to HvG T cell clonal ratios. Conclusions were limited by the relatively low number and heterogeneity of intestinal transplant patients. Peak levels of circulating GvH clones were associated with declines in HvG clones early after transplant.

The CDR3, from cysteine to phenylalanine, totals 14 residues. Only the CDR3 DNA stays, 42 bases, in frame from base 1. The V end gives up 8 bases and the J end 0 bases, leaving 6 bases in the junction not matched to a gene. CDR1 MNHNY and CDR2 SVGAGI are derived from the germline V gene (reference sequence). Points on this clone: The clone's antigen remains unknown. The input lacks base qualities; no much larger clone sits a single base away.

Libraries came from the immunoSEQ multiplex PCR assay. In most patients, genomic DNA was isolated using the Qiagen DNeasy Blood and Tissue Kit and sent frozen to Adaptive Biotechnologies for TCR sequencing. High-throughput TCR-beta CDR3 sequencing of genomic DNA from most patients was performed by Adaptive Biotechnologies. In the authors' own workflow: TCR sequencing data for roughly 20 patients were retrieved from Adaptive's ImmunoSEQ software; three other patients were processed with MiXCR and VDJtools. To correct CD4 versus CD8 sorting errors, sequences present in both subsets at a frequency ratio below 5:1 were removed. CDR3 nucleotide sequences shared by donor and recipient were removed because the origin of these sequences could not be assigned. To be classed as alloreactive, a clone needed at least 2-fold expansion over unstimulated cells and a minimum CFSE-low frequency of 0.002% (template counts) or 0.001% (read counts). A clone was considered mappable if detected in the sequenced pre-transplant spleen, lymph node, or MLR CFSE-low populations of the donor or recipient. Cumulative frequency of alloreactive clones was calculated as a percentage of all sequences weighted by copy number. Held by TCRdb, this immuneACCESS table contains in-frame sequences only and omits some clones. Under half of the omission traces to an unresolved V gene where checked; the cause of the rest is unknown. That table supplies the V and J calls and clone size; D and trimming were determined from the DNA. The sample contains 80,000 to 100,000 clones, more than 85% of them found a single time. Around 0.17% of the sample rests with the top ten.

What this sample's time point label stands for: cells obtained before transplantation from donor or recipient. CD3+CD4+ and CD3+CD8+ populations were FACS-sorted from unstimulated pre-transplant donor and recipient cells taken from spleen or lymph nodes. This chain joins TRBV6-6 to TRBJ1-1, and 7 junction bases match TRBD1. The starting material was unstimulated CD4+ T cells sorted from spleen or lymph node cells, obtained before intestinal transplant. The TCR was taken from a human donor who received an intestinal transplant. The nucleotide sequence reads TGTGCCAGCCTCTTGGGACAGCTGAACACTGAAGCTTTCTTT. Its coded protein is CASLLGQLNTEAFF.